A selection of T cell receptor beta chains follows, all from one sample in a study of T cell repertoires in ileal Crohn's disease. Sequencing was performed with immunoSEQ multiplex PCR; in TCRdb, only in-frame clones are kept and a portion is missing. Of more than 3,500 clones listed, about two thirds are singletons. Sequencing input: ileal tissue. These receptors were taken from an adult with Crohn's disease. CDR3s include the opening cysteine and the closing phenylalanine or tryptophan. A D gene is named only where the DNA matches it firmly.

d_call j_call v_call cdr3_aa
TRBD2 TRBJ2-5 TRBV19 CASGVAGETQYF
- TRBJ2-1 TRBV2 CASSEVQYNEQFF
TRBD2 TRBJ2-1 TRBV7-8 CASRALAGGQGEQFF
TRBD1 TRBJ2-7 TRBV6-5 CASRAGTGLYYEQYF
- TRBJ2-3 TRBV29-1 CSVEVGGADTQYF
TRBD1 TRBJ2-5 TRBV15 CATNPEPGQGQETQYF
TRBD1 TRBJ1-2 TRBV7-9 CASSLAQGTGTYDGYTF
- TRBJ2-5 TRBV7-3 CASSLGGTKETQYF
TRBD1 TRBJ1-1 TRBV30 CAWQQGSGTEAFF
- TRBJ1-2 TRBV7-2 CASSLSGTMGGYTF
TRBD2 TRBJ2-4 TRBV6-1 CASSESSGGADIQYF
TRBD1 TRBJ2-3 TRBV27 CASSPRGPPRTDTQYF
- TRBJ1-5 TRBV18 CASTPGGNQPQHF
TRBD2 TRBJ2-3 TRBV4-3 CASSQELAGGADTQYF
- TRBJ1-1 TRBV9 CASSVGIGGDTEAFF
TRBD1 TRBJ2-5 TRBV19 CASSSLGTAQETQYF
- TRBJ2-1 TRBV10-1 CASSEGSSTSEQFF
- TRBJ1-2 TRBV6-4 CASSPSGSYGYTF
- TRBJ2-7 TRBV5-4 CASSSRGLGGYEQYF
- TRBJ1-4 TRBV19 CASSISPGRSNEKLFF
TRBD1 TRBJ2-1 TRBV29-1 CSVETGGYNEQFF
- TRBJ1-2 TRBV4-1 CASSPEDSYGYTF
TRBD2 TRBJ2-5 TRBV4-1 CASSSASGGGPGETQYF
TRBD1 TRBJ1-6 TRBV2 CASREGQGVYNSPLHF
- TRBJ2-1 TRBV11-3 CASSLGGDYNEQFF
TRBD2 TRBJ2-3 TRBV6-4 CASSDSAGGSDTQYF
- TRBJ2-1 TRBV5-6 CASSFMSYNEQFF
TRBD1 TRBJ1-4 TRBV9 CASSPPAGTGHEKLFF
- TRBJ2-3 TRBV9 CASSVGAGGTDTQYF
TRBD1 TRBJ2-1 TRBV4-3 CASSQFGTGVGNEQFF
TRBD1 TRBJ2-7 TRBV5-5 CASSLAAGGSYEQYF
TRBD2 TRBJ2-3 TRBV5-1 CASSGLAGGPDTQYF
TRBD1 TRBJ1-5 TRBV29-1 CSVGQGGDNQPQHF
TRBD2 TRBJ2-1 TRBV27 CASSPGLVQFF
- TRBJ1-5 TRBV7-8 CASSFSWGGYLNQPQHF
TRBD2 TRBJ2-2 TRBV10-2 CASSATAGGLFF
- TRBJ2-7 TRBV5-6 CASSLALRGLYEQYF
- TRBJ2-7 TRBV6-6 CASSRYNEQYF
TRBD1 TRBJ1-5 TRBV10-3 CAISDHRDSKTATNQPQHF
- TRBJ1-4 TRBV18 CASSPPGAGEKLFF
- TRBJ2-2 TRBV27 CASSSPVEANTGELFF
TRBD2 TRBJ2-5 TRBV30 CAWTKAGLARETQYF
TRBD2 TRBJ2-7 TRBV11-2 CASSRAGATWGEQYF
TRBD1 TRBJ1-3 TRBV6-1 CASRTGQGPGNTIYF
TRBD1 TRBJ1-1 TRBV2 CASRLGQEVEAFF
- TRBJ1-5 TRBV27 CASRQNVQVNQPQHF
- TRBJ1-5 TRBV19 CASSMDRDQPQHF
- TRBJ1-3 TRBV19 CASSIGAFSGNTIYF
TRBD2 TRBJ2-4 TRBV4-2 CASSQGEASGNLAKNIQYF
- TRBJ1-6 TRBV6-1 CASSNRVPNNSPLHF
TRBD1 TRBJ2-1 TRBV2 CASKSPGQGLKEQFF